This record looks at one T cell receptor (beta chain) sequence and its context. This record comes from a study of OX40 agonist ivuxolimab in advanced cancers. The data were produced by immunoSEQ multiplex PCR, yet TCRdb's version contains in-frame clones alone and is incomplete. The table includes 55,000 to 70,000 clones, just over 85% detected once. Germline CDR1 SGHVS, CDR2 FQNEAQ. The CDR3 sequence is 14 residues long. Between the trimmed V and J ends, which lost 2 bases and 4 bases, there was a span of 11 bases. The rearrangement joins TRBV7-8 to TRBJ1-1, with a tentative D call TRBD1 (6 bases). Sequenced material: CD4+ or CD8+ T cells sorted from blood, taken in a trial of the OX40 agonist ivuxolimab. This receptor was taken from an adult with an advanced solid tumor such as melanoma, head and neck, liver or kidney cancer. CDR3: CASSLRGGATEAFF. The CDR3 DNA sequence: TGTGCCAGCAGCTTACGTGGGGGCGCCACTGAAGCTTTCTTT. Filled out from reference TRBV7-8 and TRBJ1-1, the complete variable domain reads GAGVSQSPRYKVAKRGQDVALRCDPISGHVSLFWYQQALGQGPEFLTYFQNEAQLDKSGLPSDRFFAERPEGSVSTLKIQRTQQEDSAVYLCASSLRGGATEAFFGQGTRLTVV.